This TCR beta chain comes out of a study of blood T cells in healthy people across ages. Study findings and constraints: PBMCs that were unsorted prevented a conclusive naive versus antigen-experienced comparison. As age increased, TCR beta diversity per million T cells fell in a roughly linear fashion.

The germline V gene encodes CDR1 DFQATT and CDR2 SNEGSKA (reference sequence). The V end lost 2 bases, the J end lost 5 bases, and 4 bases lay between the germline ends. The CDR3 spans 10 residues. Together with a sample-barcoded 5' primer, a J-beta primer mix was included in a second PCR lasting roughly 6 to 12 cycles. TCRdb reanalysed the 5' RACE reads using MiXCR and keeps one entry per CDR3 protein. The table has some 1.5 million distinct CDR3 sequences, 28% seen once. The study drew donors from healthy Caucasian individuals in Russia aged roughly 6 to 95. Ten or more counts support this clonotype. Its specificity is unknown.

The TCR sequence derives from a woman in her 30s in good health. Sequenced input: blood. This sequence joins TRBV20-1 and TRBJ2-7; D is unclear. CDR3 coding DNA: TGCAGTGCTAGAAGTGACGAGCAGTACTTC. Translated: CSARSDEQYF.